This TCR beta chain was observed in a study of T cells in Graves' hyperthyroidism and ophthalmopathy. Study findings and constraints: The model foresaw ophthalmopathy a median around 6 months prior to onset.

Germline CDR1 and CDR2: SGHTA and FQGNSA. The CDR3 spans 16 residues. Trimming removed 5 bases from V and 4 bases from J, with 15 bases in between. Amplification yielded TCR beta CDR3 regions, with RNA transcripts as the source. Primed by the HTBI set, a first-round RT-PCR was run on the TCR CDR3. From the multiplex PCR reads, TCRdb called clonotypes with MiXCR, one entry per CDR3 protein. The data contain hundreds of thousands of distinct CDR3 sequences, 38% of them seen just once; the ten biggest clones take up about 9%. Clinical symptoms, serum thyroxine, TRAb, thyroid ultrasound and orbital computed tomography informed diagnoses. For this clonotype: As yet, its antigen is unknown.

This TCR derives from a man aged 18 to 35 with Graves' hyperthyroidism. What was sequenced was blood. V usage is TRBV7-2 and J usage is TRBJ1-6; D is unclear. This CDR3 is CASSAPPLGYNSPLHF. The CDR3 nucleotides read TGTGCCAGCAGCGCCCCCCCCCTGGGTTATAATTCACCCCTCCACTTT.